These T cell receptor beta chains were read from a single sample in a study of human T cells and chemical hapten exposure. TCRdb re-derived calls from the RACE reads in MiXCR, one entry per CDR3 protein. The sample records 100,000 to 150,000 distinct CDR3 sequences, 9% to 10% being singletons. The sample consisted of whole blood. These receptors originate from a male donor in good health. Some clones in this sample may be carry-over from other donors' samples. Each CDR3 is given with its conserved first and last residue.

v_call	j_call	cdr3_aa
TRBV20-1	TRBJ1-4	CSAPLGGMIEKLFF
TRBV6-5	TRBJ2-5	CASSYAPSGGLVETQYF
TRBV2	TRBJ1-6	CASSESANSPLRF
TRBV6-4	TRBJ2-3	CASSDSPQGAYADTQYF
TRBV6-5	TRBJ2-1	CASSSTGTGKYNEQFF
TRBV9	TRBJ2-1	CASSPMTSNEQFF
TRBV6-5	TRBJ2-1	CASTTGGNEQFF
TRBV18	TRBJ1-1	CASGQGKNTEAFF
TRBV7-4	TRBJ2-7	CASSPPRRGEQYF
TRBV6-2/TRBV6-3	TRBJ1-5	CASSLTDRGSNQPQHF
TRBV19	TRBJ1-4	CASSRTDMDPNLFF
TRBV10-3	TRBJ1-4	CASRTGGIGPNEKLFF
TRBV7-8	TRBJ1-5	CASSSPGQPQHF